This T cell receptor (beta chain) was recorded in a study of graft-versus-host responses after intestinal transplantation. Notes on the study in general: GvH clonotypes were identified within recipient marrow, with a subset emerging first in ileum or blood. Early post-transplant declines in HvG were associated with peak levels of circulating GvH clones.

The authors combined about 200,000 CFSE-labeled responder cells with about 200,000 irradiated, violet-dye-labeled stimulator cells in plates. This clone came up many times. Different DNA sequences within this sample yield the same CDR3. J gave up 7 bases and V 0 bases, and 5 bases lay outside the gene matches. The length of the CDR3 is 16 residues. Germline V gives CDR1 SGHDT, CDR2 YYEEEE. TCRdb's copy holds only in-frame clones and misses some; the assay was immunoSEQ multiplex PCR. Counted here are about 6,400 clones, about 24% occurring once; the ten biggest clones make up around 6%. Source: alloreactive CD4+ T cells from a mixed lymphocyte reaction culture, taken before transplantation. Indicated subset: CFSE-low proliferating T cells sorted from approximately six-day pre-transplant mixed lymphocyte reaction (GvH or HvG direction). This sequence joins TRBV5-6 and TRBJ2-2; 11 positions agree with TRBD2. The receptor's source is a human patient who was an organ donor for intestinal transplantation. The DNA of the CDR3 is TGTGCCAGCAGCTTGGTAGCGGGGGGGCCTGGCGGGGAGCTGTTTTTT. Translating gives CASSLVAGGPGGELFF.